Listed below are T cell receptor beta chains from one sample, sequenced in a study of T cell responses to AZD1222 COVID-19 vaccine. TCRdb keeps only in-frame clones here, not all; method: immunoSEQ multiplex PCR. The repertoire holds 250,000 to 300,000 clones, around 92% seen once, with around 0.58% in the top ten. Specimen: peripheral blood, collected 28 days after the second AZD1222 dose. Receptor source: an adult who received the AZD1222 COVID-19 vaccine. CDR3s include the opening cysteine and the closing phenylalanine or tryptophan. Fields, in order: clone size, J gene, V gene, CDR3 protein. Clone size is shown for a subset of rows, as once, few, many or a class of expanded clone.

.	TRBJ1-1	TRBV28	CASRRGGNTEAFF
.	TRBJ2-7	TRBV5-1	CASSLVGVEQYF
.	TRBJ2-7	TRBV29-1	CSVEAGSPYEQYF
.	TRBJ2-3	TRBV3-1/TRBV3-2	CASSQGRAGGLLGTQYF
few	TRBJ2-2	TRBV19	CASRPPRRGRSSTGELFF
.	TRBJ1-5	TRBV28	CAINRGRDQPQHF
.	TRBJ1-1	TRBV5-1	CASSPRGADTEAFF
.	TRBJ2-2	TRBV4-1	CASSQTDRRDGELFF
.	TRBJ2-1	TRBV15	CATSVIAGAFNEQFF
.	TRBJ2-1	TRBV11-2	CASSLGELEQFF
once	TRBJ2-1	TRBV5-1	CASTMGVGNEQFF
.	TRBJ2-7	TRBV6-5	CASWSAIEGEQYF
.	TRBJ1-6	TRBV9	CASSVDANSPLHF
.	TRBJ1-2	TRBV10-3	CAISLLEAAGGYTF